This T cell receptor (beta chain) stems from a study of beta chain features in type 1 diabetes. Study-level points and caveats: Shortening that was moderate but significant affected the TCRB CDR3s of Type 1 diabetes patients in all four CD4+ subsets. The similarity of naive, central memory and Treg TCRB repertoires appeared greater among patients than among healthy donors. There was no resolution here of whether HLA type influences TCRB rearrangement.

This clone has a handful of counts. As yet, its antigen is unknown. The investigators reverse transcribed all of the isolated RNA, so they sequenced expressed TCRB transcripts. Some clones are missing from TCRdb's copy, which holds only in-frame ones; the method was immunoSEQ multiplex PCR. The data show 550,000 to 850,000 clones, around 15% seen once. Trimming took off 2 bases at V and 5 bases at J, with 19 bases between the two ends. This CDR3 comprises 15 residues. CDR1 is SQVTM, CDR2 ANQGSEA, per germline. The clonotype was recovered from a man younger than 35 with type 1 diabetes. The chain recombines TRBV29-1 with TRBJ2-7; D might be TRBD2 (6 bases). Material: naive CD4+ T cells from blood. DNA for the CDR3: TGCAGCGTTGAAAGTCGGGGGACCTCTTCAGACGAGCAGTACTTC. It yields the protein CSVESRGTSSDEQYF.